Listed here are 27 T cell receptor beta chains from one sample, sequenced in a study of T cell repertoires in cytomegalovirus infection. TCRdb re-derived calls from the reads in MiXCR, one entry per CDR3 protein. This table holds some 700,000 distinct CDR3 sequences, 30% to 35% found once. Their antigens are not known. Material: cultured PBMCs, obtained from culture after CMV antigen stimulation. The receptors stem from a human donor in good health (CMV status not recorded). Some clones in this sample may be carry-over from other donors' samples.

This clonotype has a count of ten or more. The chain links TRBV7-2 to TRBJ2-7, with D possibly TRBD2 on 6 matching bases. CDR3 length: 13 amino acids. Germline loops: CDR1 SGHTA, CDR2 FQGNSA. The germline V and J ends were trimmed by 1 base and 8 bases, with 12 bases remaining between them. The CDR3 spells CASSLVWRDQQYF. The DNA for the CDR3 is TGTGCCAGCAGCTTAGTTTGGAGGGACCAGCAGTACTTC.

V and J are TRBV7-2 and TRBJ2-2, with a tentative D call TRBD2 (5 bases). The V gene's germline CDR1 is SGHTA and CDR2 FQGNSA. V lost 11 bases and J 0 bases, leaving 13 bases between the germline ends. The CDR3 runs 14 residues. The CDR3: CALASGTNTGELFF. The DNA of the CDR3 is TGTGCCCTGGCCTCGGGGACGAACACCGGGGAGCTGTTTTTT.

This clonotype was seen many times. CDR3 bases: TGTGCCAGCAGCTTAGGGCAGGGATTGAATCAGCCCCAGCATTTT. Amino acid sequence: CASSLGQGLNQPQHF. The V call is TRBV7-2, the J call TRBJ1-5; D might be TRBD1 (5 bases). Germline assignment: CDR1 SGHTA and CDR2 FQGNSA. The CDR3 has 15 amino acids. V was cut by 1 base and J by 4 bases, with 11 bases left in between.

This chain connects TRBV7-9 to TRBJ1-2; D uncertain. Germline CDR1 SEHNR, CDR2 FQNEAQ (reference sequence). The CDR3 has 14 residues. Deletions cut 0 bases from V and 0 bases from J, with 5 bases between. The CDR3 protein is CASSLADANYGYTF. The CDR3, as DNA: TGTGCCAGCAGCTTAGCAGACGCTAACTATGGCTACACCTTC.

This chain uses TRBV7-2 with TRBJ2-1; D is ambiguous. The germline gives CDR1 SGHTA, CDR2 FQGNSA. There are 12 residues in the CDR3. Trimming cost V 4 bases and J 9 bases, with 10 bases left between them. CDR3 nucleotide sequence: TGTGCCAGCAGCTCCTTCCGTCTTGAGCAGTTCTTC. Amino acids: CASSSFRLEQFF.

This clonotype was seen ten or more times. The chain has TRBV6-2 or TRBV6-3 and TRBJ2-1; no firm D call. The germline V gene has CDR1 MNHEY and CDR2 SVGEGT. CDR3 length: 18 amino acids. Between the trimmed V and J ends, which lost 0 bases and 0 bases, there was a span of 15 bases. The CDR3, as DNA: TGTGCCAGCAGTTACTCGTATTATAGATTGAGCTCCTACAATGAGCAGTTCTTC. Its protein product is CASSYSYYRLSSYNEQFF.

The chain couples TRBV6-4 to TRBJ1-5; D is unresolved. CDR1 is MRHNA, CDR2 SNTAGT, per germline. Trimming stripped 5 bases from V and 6 bases from J, with 11 bases between. There are 13 residues in the CDR3. CDR3 amino acids: CASSSEVGQPQHF. CDR3 nucleotide sequence: TGTGCCAGCAGTAGTGAGGTCGGTCAGCCCCAGCATTTT.

The rearrangement links TRBV20-1 to TRBJ1-5; D uncertain. With 7 bases removed from V and 4 bases from J, the gap between germline ends came to 17 bases. The CDR3 covers 14 residues. CDR1 is DFQATT, CDR2 SNEGSKA, per germline (reference sequence). The CDR3 sequence is CSVTTGVWNQPQHF. Here the CDR3 DNA reads TGCAGTGTTACCACGGGTGTCTGGAATCAGCCCCAGCATTTT.

The genes are TRBV7-2 and TRBJ2-3; D call uncertain. Germline V gives CDR1 SGHTA, CDR2 FQGNSA. CDR3 length equals 16 residues. Trimming took off 5 bases at V and 2 bases at J, with 17 bases between the two ends. CDR3 bases: TGTGCCAGCAGCCGAGACTCCCCAAGTACCACAGATACGCAGTATTTT. Translated: CASSRDSPSTTDTQYF. The whole variable domain, remainder taken from reference TRBV7-2 and TRBJ2-3, is GAGVSQSPSNKVTEKGKDVELRCDPISGHTALYWYRQSLGQGLEFLIYFQGNSAPDKSGLPSDRFSAERTGGSVSTLTIQRTQQEDSAVYLCASSRDSPSTTDTQYFGPGTRLTVL.

This clonotype was picked up one time. The chain links TRBV6-1 to TRBJ2-1; 8 positions agree with TRBD1. Trimming removed 4 bases from V and 1 base from J; junction bases left unmatched: 3. Germline V gives CDR1 MNHNS, CDR2 SASEGT. The CDR3 is 15 amino acids. CDR3 region: CASSARDRSYNEQFF. CDR3 DNA: TGTGCCAGCAGTGCCCGGGACAGGTCCTACAATGAGCAGTTCTTC.

The chain recombines TRBV6-2 or TRBV6-3 with TRBJ1-1; D gene unclear. In germline, CDR1 is MNHEY, CDR2 SVGEGT. Trimming pared 7 bases from V and 3 bases from J, leaving 15 bases between. This CDR3 has 14 amino acids. The CDR3 bases are TGTGCCAGCAAATGGTCTCCGATGCACACTGAAGCTTTCTTT. This codes for CASKWSPMHTEAFF.

In the case of this clonotype: Its ends do not fully match the called genes, so a read error is possible. CDR3 residues: CACSPRFRGAGDEQFF. DNA of the CDR3: TGTGCCTGCTCACCGCGTTTTAGGGGCGCAGGGGATGAGCAGTTCTTC. This rearrangement joins TRBV18 to TRBJ2-1, with D perhaps matching TRBD1 (6 bases). The CDR3 is made up of 16 amino acids. The germline V gene has CDR1 KGHSH and CDR2 LQKENI.

The CDR3 DNA follows: TGTGCCAGCAGCGTCTCTTCTGGCAATCAGCCCCAGCATTTT. Its translation is CASSVSSGNQPQHF. V usage is TRBV9 and J usage is TRBJ1-5; D uncertain. V lost 2 bases and J lost 2, with 8 bases in between. There are 14 residues in the CDR3. Germline V gene lookup returns CDR1 SGDLS and CDR2 YYNGEE.

This chain joins TRBV12-3 or TRBV12-4 and TRBJ2-3; a weak D match, TRBD2 (6 bases). V was clipped by 5 bases and J by 6 bases, with 9 bases between them. The CDR3 covers 12 residues. The CDR3 DNA reads TGTGCCAGCAGTGACGCGGGGGATACGCAGTATTTT. It yields the protein CASSDAGDTQYF.

This clonotype came up many times. J is TRBJ2-1 and V is TRBV19; 11 bases match TRBD2. This CDR3 comprises 13 residues. Germline lookup yields CDR1 LNHDA and CDR2 SQIVND (reference sequence). The junction had 3 bases not matched to a gene; V was cut back by 1 base and J by 13 bases. As DNA, the CDR3 is TGTGCCAGTAGTATAGCTAGCGGGAGGTACCAGTTCTTC. The encoded protein is CASSIASGRYQFF.

The chain is built from TRBV10-3 and TRBJ2-3; TRBD1 matches at 8 bases. From germline, CDR1 is ENHRY and CDR2 SYGVKD. V gave up 3 bases and J gave up 3 bases; unmatched junction bases: 2. The CDR3 length is 14 residues. DNA for the CDR3: TGTGCCATCAGTGAAGGGACAGGAACAGATACGCAGTATTTT. Translating it yields CAISEGTGTDTQYF.

This clonotype was found a few times. The gene calls are TRBV7-9 and TRBJ1-2; TRBD1 is a possible D gene (6 bases). The CDR3 contains 13 residues. Germline V gene data show CDR1 as SEHNR and CDR2 as FQNEAQ (reference sequence). Trimming removed 5 bases from V and 8 bases from J, with 15 bases in between. The CDR3 nucleotides read TGTGCCAGCAGCCCGGACAGTGAACCAGGCTACACCTTC. Amino acids: CASSPDSEPGYTF.

This clonotype was seen more than once but under ten times. The J gene is TRBJ2-5, the V gene TRBV28; a possible D gene is TRBD1 (5 bases). Germline CDR1 reads MDHEN; CDR2 reads SYDVKM. The CDR3 sequence is 12 residues long. V lost 8 bases and J 4 bases, leaving 11 bases between the germline ends. CDR3 nucleotide sequence: TGTGCCAGCGACGACAGAAGAGAGACCCAGTACTTC. Its protein is CASDDRRETQYF. Filled out from reference TRBV28 and TRBJ2-5, the complete variable domain reads DVKVTQSSRYLVKRTGEKVFLECVQDMDHENMFWYRQDPGLGLRLIYFSYDVKMKEKGDIPEGYSVSREKKERFSLILESASTNQTSMYLCASDDRRETQYFGPGTRLLVL.

The rearrangement uses TRBV6-2 or TRBV6-3 and TRBJ2-1; D possibly corresponds to TRBD2 (7 bases). Germline V gives CDR1 MNHEY, CDR2 SVGEGT. CDR3 length: 14 residues. V was pared by 5 bases and J by 10 bases, with 18 bases between. CDR3 bases: TGTGCCAGCAGTCAAACAGGACCGGGGGGCGAGCAGTTCTTC. This encodes CASSQTGPGGEQFF.

The gene calls are TRBV6-6 and TRBJ2-3; D is undetermined. The CDR3 runs 14 residues. Per germline, CDR1 MNHNY and CDR2 SVGAGI (reference sequence). The V and J ends lost 2 bases and 0 bases respectively, with 6 bases between them. CDR3 coding DNA: TGTGCCAGCAGTTACCGCCCGAGCACAGATACGCAGTATTTT. This sequence encodes CASSYRPSTDTQYF.

The rearrangement joins TRBV6-6 to TRBJ2-1; no definite D call. This CDR3 has 14 residues. V shed 7 bases and J shed 8 bases, with 18 bases lying between them. Germline CDR1 and CDR2: MNHNY and SVGAGI (reference sequence). CDR3 amino acids: CASTMRHGPDEQFF. The CDR3 DNA reads as TGTGCCAGCACAATGCGACACGGACCAGATGAGCAGTTCTTC.

This clonotype was counted at least ten times. CDR3 loop: CASSLAGLVRETQYF. The CDR3 bases are TGTGCCAGCAGCTTAGCCGGGCTAGTCCGAGAGACCCAGTACTTC. V and J are TRBV7-2 and TRBJ2-5; D gene unclear. Trimming removed 0 bases from V and 4 bases from J, with 12 bases in between. This CDR3 region has 15 residues. Germline-derived CDR1 and CDR2 are SGHTA and FQGNSA.

The CDR3 reads CASPPASSGKRGYNEQFF. The CDR3 coding sequence is TGTGCCAGCCCACCCGCGTCTAGCGGCAAAAGGGGTTACAATGAGCAGTTCTTC. This sequence joins TRBV7-6 and TRBJ2-1, with 7 bases that match TRBD2. Germline V gives CDR1 SGHVS, CDR2 FNYEAQ. V was pared by 8 bases and J by 4 bases, with 20 bases of the junction left unmatched. The CDR3 runs to 18 residues.

This clonotype occurred a few times. This chain uses TRBV2 with TRBJ2-5, with D perhaps matching TRBD2 (6 bases). This CDR3 is built from 13 residues. The ends were cut back, 6 bases at V and 2 bases at J, with 10 bases in the middle. The germline CDR1 and CDR2 sequences are SNHLY and FYNNEI. CDR3 region: CASRNGGQETQYF. The CDR3 DNA follows: TGTGCCAGCAGAAATGGAGGGCAAGAGACCCAGTACTTC.

The V gene is TRBV7-6, the J gene TRBJ2-1, with 7 bases that match TRBD2. The V and J ends lost 5 bases and 9 bases, in that order; junction bases with no gene match: 10. The CDR3 consists of 14 residues. From germline, CDR1 is SGHVS and CDR2 FNYEAQ. The CDR3 sequence: CASSPTLASGEQFF. CDR3 nucleotides: TGTGCCAGCAGCCCGACACTAGCGTCGGGTGAGCAGTTCTTC.

The CDR3 region has the DNA TGTGCCAGCAGTTTTAGACAGGGGCGATACGAGCAGTACTTC. Translation gives CASSFRQGRYEQYF. The chain is built from TRBV27 and TRBJ2-7; 8 positions agree with TRBD1. The CDR3 runs 14 residues. Trimming removed 3 bases from V and 4 bases from J; junction bases left unmatched: 5. Germline V gives CDR1 MNHEY, CDR2 SMNVEV (reference sequence).

The chain joins TRBV5-4 to TRBJ2-1; tentatively, D is TRBD2 (5 bases). V lost 3 bases, J lost 4 bases, and 14 bases lay in between. In germline, CDR1 is SGHNT, CDR2 YYREEE (reference sequence). CDR3 length equals 15 residues. The CDR3 DNA reads as TGTGCCAGCAGCTCCCCGGGGTACAGTTACAATGAGCAGTTCTTC. It codes for CASSSPGYSYNEQFF.